Below, 24 T cell receptor beta chains from the same sample are listed, as sequenced in a study of T cell repertoires in cytomegalovirus infection. From the reads, TCRdb called clonotypes with MiXCR, one entry per CDR3 protein. The data show about 740,000 distinct CDR3 sequences, with approximately 40% seen just once and 2.8% held by the top ten. The specimen sequenced was PBMCs. These receptors were collected from a human donor in good health (CMV status not recorded). Some clones in this sample may be carry-over from other donors' samples.

The rearrangement uses TRBV5-3 and TRBJ2-1, with D perhaps TRBD1 (6 bases). TRBV5-3 is labeled an ORF, and its function is uncertain. The V end was cut by 10 bases, the J end by 4 bases, with 30 bases between. The CDR3 spans 18 residues. In nucleotides, the CDR3 is TGTGCCCATACGGGCAGGGGACGGGTCGCGGACTGGTACAATGAGCAGTTCTTC. Translation gives CAHTGRGRVADWYNEQFF.

The rearrangement links TRBV28 to TRBJ2-7; unclear D gene. This CDR3 region has 13 residues. Trimming pared 11 bases from V and 0 bases from J, leaving 14 bases between. CDR1 MDHEN and CDR2 SYDVKM come from the germline V gene. This CDR3 is CALSFGFSYEQYF. DNA for the CDR3: TGTGCCCTCAGTTTCGGCTTCTCCTACGAGCAGTACTTC.

The CDR3 spells CASSFYGSGKGQPQHF. The CDR3, as DNA: TGTGCCAGCAGTTTTTATGGGTCAGGGAAGGGTCAGCCCCAGCATTTT. The V and J genes are TRBV12-3 or TRBV12-4 and TRBJ1-5; the D gene is possibly TRBD1 (5 bases). The V gene lost 3 bases and the J gene lost 6 bases, with 18 bases spanning the gap. CDR3 size: 16 residues.

The rearrangement joins TRBV28 to TRBJ2-1, with D possibly matching TRBD2 (6 bases). Trimming stripped 4 bases from V and 8 bases from J, with 18 bases between. This CDR3 region has 15 residues. Germline V gene lookup returns CDR1 MDHEN and CDR2 SYDVKM. The DNA for the CDR3 is TGTGCCAGCAGTTCCAGACGACTAGTTCCCGATGAGCAGTTCTTC. It codes for CASSSRRLVPDEQFF.

There are a few counts of this clonotype. The rearrangement uses TRBV20-1 and TRBJ2-7; possible D gene TRBD2, 5 bases. The CDR3 is 16 residues long. Looked up from germline, CDR1 is DFQATT and CDR2 is SNEGSKA (reference sequence). V was shortened by 6 bases and J by 7 bases, with 28 bases between the two germline ends. The CDR3 region is CSAIPLSSDSVGEQYF. The CDR3 DNA reads TGCAGTGCCATTCCCCTTTCCTCGGATAGCGTGGGAGAGCAGTACTTC.

This clonotype was detected many times. This chain connects TRBV7-2 to TRBJ1-6; 7 bases map to TRBD1. The CDR3 loop spans 14 amino acids. In germline, CDR1 is SGHTA, CDR2 FQGNSA. V lost 4 bases and J lost 8; bases outside the gene matches: 5. CDR3 nucleotides: TGTGCCAGCAGCTCGACAGGGTTTGATTCACCCCTCCACTTT. This sequence encodes CASSSTGFDSPLHF.

The chain has TRBV5-1 and TRBJ2-2; D call uncertain. Germline CDR1 is SGHRS and CDR2 is YFSETQ. The CDR3 has 14 residues. Trimming pared 0 bases from V and 3 bases from J, leaving 6 bases between. The CDR3 loop reads CASSLGQDTGELFF. The CDR3 region has the DNA TGCGCCAGCAGCTTGGGCCAGGACACCGGGGAGCTGTTTTTT.

This clonotype was found a few times. The rearrangement uses TRBV19 and TRBJ2-3; D is possibly TRBD1 (6 bases). The germline CDR1 and CDR2 sequences are LNHDA and SQIVND (reference sequence). The CDR3 spans 13 residues. Trimming removed 0 bases from V and 11 bases from J, with 12 bases in between. Here the CDR3 reads CASSIDRQGKQYF. CDR3 DNA sequence: TGTGCCAGTAGTATAGACCGGCAGGGGAAGCAGTATTTT.

This clonotype was counted a few times. The rearrangement joins TRBV28 to TRBJ1-5, with D possibly matching TRBD1 (5 bases). With 5 bases removed from V and 2 bases from J, the gap between germline ends came to 13 bases. The CDR3 is made up of 15 amino acids. The V gene's germline CDR1 is MDHEN and CDR2 SYDVKM. CDR3 sequence (DNA): TGTGCCAGCAGTCACGCCTTGGGGGGCAATCAGCCCCAGCATTTT. Amino acids: CASSHALGGNQPQHF.

V is TRBV11-3 and J is TRBJ2-5, with D maybe TRBD2 (6 bases). In germline, CDR1 is SGHNT, CDR2 YENEEA. V was shortened by 5 bases and J by 6 bases, with 16 bases between the two germline ends. The CDR3 consists of 14 residues. The CDR3 is CASSPGGDLKTQYF. The CDR3 nucleotides read TGTGCCAGCAGCCCCGGCGGGGACTTGAAGACCCAGTACTTC.

The gene calls are TRBV27 and TRBJ2-1; D possibly corresponds to TRBD2 (6 bases). The germline V gene has CDR1 MNHEY and CDR2 SMNVEV (reference sequence). V gave up 7 bases and J gave up 4 bases, with 14 bases separating them. The length of the CDR3 is 14 residues. CDR3 residues: CASKGGRGYNEQFF. The CDR3 coding sequence is TGTGCCAGCAAGGGTGGGCGGGGATACAATGAGCAGTTCTTC.

On this clonotype itself: A junction boundary mismatches the germline segment, possibly from a read error. The rearrangement uses TRBV19 and TRBJ2-2; 7 positions match TRBD2. CDR1 and CDR2 (germline): LNHDA, SQIVND (reference sequence). The CDR3 is made up of 14 amino acids. CDR3 nucleotides: TGTGCAATTTGTAGCGGGTGGAACACCGGGGAGATGTTTTTT. Protein product: CAICSGWNTGEMFF.

The rearrangement links TRBV12-3 or TRBV12-4 to TRBJ2-1; the match to TRBD1 covers 8 bases. The CDR3 sequence is 16 residues long. The V segment lost 7 bases and the J segment 6 bases; nucleotides outside the gene matches: 14. Here the CDR3 DNA reads TGTGCCAGCACCCGAGGACAGGGACTCATTGGCAATGAGCAGTTCTTC. The encoded protein is CASTRGQGLIGNEQFF.

The rearrangement joins TRBV4-1 to TRBJ1-5, with TRBD1 matching 9 bases. The CDR3 spans 16 residues. Unmatched junction bases numbered 7, after V lost 0 bases and J lost 7 bases. Germline lookup yields CDR1 MGHRA and CDR2 YSYEKL. For the CDR3, the DNA is TGCGCCAGCAGCCAAGATCTGGGACAGGGTGGACAGCCCCAGCATTTT. Its protein is CASSQDLGQGGQPQHF.

This chain connects TRBV28 to TRBJ2-3, with 7 positions matching TRBD2. V gave up 2 bases and J gave up 1 base; unmatched junction bases: 6. CDR1 MDHEN and CDR2 SYDVKM come from the germline V gene. This CDR3 comprises 16 residues. CDR3 region: CASSLRALARTDTQYF. The CDR3 DNA sequence: TGTGCCAGCAGTTTAAGGGCACTAGCGCGCACAGATACGCAGTATTTT.

Points on this clonotype: The CDR3 does not close with the conserved phenylalanine or tryptophan, likely indicating a read error. The DNA is omitted, as the CDR3 cannot be located on it reliably, and the CDR3 follows TCRdb's listing. CDR3 protein: CASSLSAGRVHGYTL. The chain carries TRBV7-8 and TRBJ1-2. Germline values: CDR1 SGHVS, CDR2 FQNEAQ. Inclusive of both ends, the CDR3 amounts to 15 amino acids.

The chain combines TRBV27 with TRBJ1-1; D gene uncertain. The germline V and J ends were trimmed by 0 bases and 7 bases, with 9 bases remaining between them. The CDR3 has 13 residues. The germline CDR1 and CDR2 sequences are MNHEY and SMNVEV (reference sequence). The CDR3 DNA reads as TGTGCCAGCAGTTTATCGAGGCCAAATGAAGCTTTCTTT. This codes for CASSLSRPNEAFF.

V gene TRBV4-1 combines with J gene TRBJ2-7; D is undetermined. CDR3 length: 15 residues. The germline CDR1 and CDR2 sequences are MGHRA and YSYEKL. With 0 bases removed from V and 2 bases from J, the gap between germline ends came to 11 bases. Here the CDR3 reads CASSQEIGRTYEQYF. In nucleotides, the CDR3 is TGCGCCAGCAGCCAAGAGATAGGCAGAACCTACGAGCAGTACTTC.

The chain recombines TRBV10-3 with TRBJ1-5; possibly TRBD1 for D (6 bases). The CDR3 totals 17 residues. Trimming took 6 bases from V and 6 from J, leaving 24 bases between them. Per germline, CDR1 ENHRY and CDR2 SYGVKD. This CDR3 reads CAISANPRGSGVQPQHF. In DNA, the CDR3 is TGTGCCATCAGCGCTAACCCTAGGGGGTCGGGAGTTCAGCCCCAGCATTTT.

This chain uses TRBV7-2 with TRBJ1-3, with D possibly being TRBD1 (5 bases). Germline values: CDR1 SGHTA, CDR2 FQGNSA. V dropped 5 bases and J dropped 0 bases, with 11 bases sitting between them. This CDR3 comprises 15 residues. The CDR3 loop reads CASSQLGVSGNTIYF. CDR3 bases: TGTGCCAGCAGCCAGTTGGGGGTCTCTGGAAACACCATATATTTT.

The chain employs TRBV28 and TRBJ1-3, with D maybe TRBD1 (6 bases). CDR3 size: 16 residues. Germline loops: CDR1 MDHEN, CDR2 SYDVKM. Trimming cost V 4 bases and J 4 bases, with 17 bases left between them. CDR3 sequence reads: CASSSAGRGTGNTIYF. The CDR3 DNA follows: TGTGCCAGCAGTTCGGCGGGCAGGGGTACGGGAAACACCATATATTTT. Drawing the rest from reference TRBV28 and TRBJ1-3, the complete variable domain is DVKVTQSSRYLVKRTGEKVFLECVQDMDHENMFWYRQDPGLGLRLIYFSYDVKMKEKGDIPEGYSVSREKKERFSLILESASTNQTSMYLCASSSAGRGTGNTIYFGEGSWLTVV.

The DNA of the CDR3 is TGTGCCAGCAGCGGTCTAGCGGGAGGGGGCTACGAGCAGTACTTC. Amino acid sequence: CASSGLAGGGYEQYF. V and J are TRBV9 and TRBJ2-7; 12 bases fit TRBD2. The germline CDR1 and CDR2 sequences are SGDLS and YYNGEE. This CDR3 region has 15 residues. V lost 3 bases and J lost 3; bases outside the gene matches: 4.

This clonotype appeared a few times. The chain couples TRBV19 to TRBJ2-1, with D uncertain. Germline loops: CDR1 LNHDA, CDR2 SQIVND (reference sequence). Trimming stripped 0 bases from V and 2 bases from J, with 8 bases between. This CDR3 contains 15 residues. The CDR3 region is CASSIDRQPYNEQFF. The DNA for the CDR3 is TGTGCCAGTAGTATAGACAGGCAGCCCTACAATGAGCAGTTCTTC.

The V gene is TRBV7-6, the J gene TRBJ2-7, with 8 bases identical to TRBD1. The CDR3 loop spans 14 amino acids. Germline CDR1 reads SGHVS; CDR2 reads FNYEAQ. With V trimmed by 3 bases and J by 5 bases, 6 bases remained unmatched. The CDR3 coding sequence is TGTGCCAGCAGCTTTACAGGGGGTCGGCACGAGCAGTACTTC. This sequence encodes CASSFTGGRHEQYF.